The T cell receptor (beta chain) under discussion was sequenced for a study of shared clonotypes between healthy human individuals. Sequencing used immunoSEQ multiplex PCR; TCRdb keeps in-frame clones, though not all of them. The sample shows about 480,000 clones, approximately 79% of them seen only once. The CDR3 has 18 residues. Only Caucasian adults living in Nashville, Tennessee served as donors. Sequenced sample: PBMCs. The rearrangement joins TRBV21-1 to TRBJ2-2; the D call of TRBD2 is as the table states it, not checked on the DNA. TRBV21-1 is a pseudogene locus. This clonotype originated in a woman in her forties in good health. Some clones in this sample may be carry-over from other donors' samples. CDR3 nucleotide sequence: TGTGCCAGCAGTGCGGGACTAGCGGGGCGACCGAACACCGGGGAGCTGTTTTTT. Amino acid sequence: CASSAGLAGRPNTGELFF.